This is a list of T cell receptor beta chains from one sample in a study of shared clonotypes between healthy human individuals. Only in-frame clones appear in the TCRdb table, and some are missing; sequencing was by immunoSEQ multiplex PCR. Among more than 2 million clones listed, 95% were seen once. Input material: naive CD4+ T cells sorted from blood. These receptors all come from a young man in good health. CDR3s include the opening cysteine and the closing phenylalanine or tryptophan. A D gene is named only where the DNA matches it firmly. Clone sizes are given selectively: once, few, many, or a class where the clone is expanded.

len	abundance	v_gene	j_gene	d_gene	CDR3nt	CDR3aa
14	once	TRBV10-2	TRBJ2-3	TRBD2	TGCGCCAGCAATGACGGGAGGGCCACAGATACGCAGTATTTT	CASNDGRATDTQYF
11	-	TRBV5-1	TRBJ2-5	-	TGCGCCAGCACGGGCCAAGAGACCCAGTACTTC	CASTGQETQYF
14	-	TRBV30	TRBJ1-3	-	TGTGCCTGGTCCCAACAGGTCTCTGGAAACACCATATATTTT	CAWSQQVSGNTIYF
13	-	TRBV6-5	TRBJ1-6	TRBD1	TGTGCCAGCAGTGGGACAGGGAATTCACCCCTCCACTTT	CASSGTGNSPLHF
15	-	TRBV7-9	TRBJ2-5	TRBD2	TGTGCCAGCACCGACCGGGGGGACCCCCAAGAGACCCAGTACTTC	CASTDRGDPQETQYF
14	-	TRBV2	TRBJ1-4	-	TGTGCCAGCAGTGGGACGGTTTATAATGAAAAACTGTTTTTT	CASSGTVYNEKLFF
15	-	TRBV5-1	TRBJ2-5	TRBD1	TGCGCCAGCAGCCCCCGGACAGGGGGAATGGAGACCCAGTACTTC	CASSPRTGGMETQYF
16	-	TRBV18	TRBJ2-3	-	TGTGCCAGCTCACCTTGGTGGGCCCCCAGCACAGATACGCAGTATTTT	CASSPWWAPSTDTQYF
15	-	TRBV4-3	TRBJ2-3	-	TGCGCCAGCAGTCAAATAGGGGCTGGGACAGATACGCAGTATTTT	CASSQIGAGTDTQYF
14	-	TRBV18	TRBJ1-4	-	TGTGCCAGCTCGCCCGGACGGCTTTCGGAAAAACTGTTTTTT	CASSPGRLSEKLFF
12	-	TRBV6-1	TRBJ2-3	-	TGTGCCAGCAGCGGACCGACGGATACGCAGTATTTT	CASSGPTDTQYF
16	-	TRBV12-5	TRBJ2-5	-	TGTGCTAGTGGTTTGGTATTACAGGGGAGGGGAGAGACCCAGTACTTC	CASGLVLQGRGETQYF
13	-	TRBV5-8	TRBJ1-2	TRBD1	TGTGCCAGCAGACAAACAGGGGGTGGAGGCTACACCTTC	CASRQTGGGGYTF
15	-	TRBV19	TRBJ1-6	-	TGTGCCAGTAGTGGCCAGGCCTGGGTTCTTTCACCCCTCCACTTT	CASSGQAWVLSPLHF
15	-	TRBV5-1	TRBJ2-7	-	TGCGCCAGCAGCTTGGGGGGAAGCTCCCTCTACGAGCAGTACTTC	CASSLGGSSLYEQYF
17	-	TRBV6-4	TRBJ2-1	-	TGTGCCAGCAGTGACTCGATCCCTAGCGGAGGGGGGAATGAGCAGTTCTTC	CASSDSIPSGGGNEQFF
14	-	TRBV5-1	TRBJ2-1	-	TGCGCCAGCAGCTTGGCTATGGTCTTGGGGGAGCAGTTCTTC	CASSLAMVLGEQFF
17	once	TRBV11-2	TRBJ2-7	TRBD2	TGTGCCAGCAGCTTTGGCCCTTACGGGAGGGCCCTCGACGAGCAGTACTTC	CASSFGPYGRALDEQYF
18	-	TRBV7-9	TRBJ2-1	TRBD2	TGTGCCAGCAGCTTAGGGACTAGCTCAAGCGTAACGCACAATGAGCAGTTCTTC	CASSLGTSSSVTHNEQFF
14	-	TRBV5-6	TRBJ1-4	TRBD1	TGTGCCAGCAGCTTAACCAGGGGGCGGGAAAAACTGTTTTTT	CASSLTRGREKLFF
15	-	TRBV11-2	TRBJ2-3	-	TGTGCCAGCAGCTTGGCGGGGGCCCCGACAGATACGCAGTATTTT	CASSLAGAPTDTQYF
13	-	TRBV25-1	TRBJ2-6	-	TGTGCCAGCAGTCCCGGGACTGTTGGTGTCCTGACTTTC	CASSPGTVGVLTF
15	-	TRBV6-5	TRBJ2-3	-	TGTGCCAGCAGATGGGGTCGTACATTGCGGGATACGCAGTATTTT	CASRWGRTLRDTQYF
16	-	TRBV5-1	TRBJ1-4	-	TGCGCCAGCAGCTTGGCCGACAGTTCAACTAATGAAAAACTGTTTTTT	CASSLADSSTNEKLFF
15	-	TRBV5-1	TRBJ2-7	TRBD1	TGCGCCAGCAGCTTGGTTACAGGGGGACTCCACGAGCAGTACTTC	CASSLVTGGLHEQYF
14	-	TRBV15	TRBJ1-6	-	TGTGCCACCAGCAGCTCGACATCTAATTCACCCCTCCACTTT	CATSSSTSNSPLHF
16	-	TRBV7-9	TRBJ2-2	-	TGTGCCAGCAGCCAAGAGGGTCCCTTTGGGTCCGGGGAGCTGTTTTTT	CASSQEGPFGSGELFF
14	-	TRBV27	TRBJ2-7	TRBD2	TGTGCCAGCAGTTTTCTAGCGGCTGTTAACGAGCAGTACTTC	CASSFLAAVNEQYF
16	-	TRBV28	TRBJ1-3	TRBD1	TGTGCCAGCAGTCAAGCCGGGACAGGGGCTGGAAACACCATATATTTT	CASSQAGTGAGNTIYF
14	-	TRBV6-1	TRBJ1-2	-	TGTGCCAGCAGTGAAGCAGGATTCTCCTATGGCTACACCTTC	CASSEAGFSYGYTF
15	few	TRBV9	TRBJ2-2	-	TGTGCCAGCAGCGTAGAACAGATTAACACCGGGGAGCTGTTTTTT	CASSVEQINTGELFF
19	-	TRBV27	TRBJ2-2	-	TGTGCCAGCAGTTTATTTCCAGGCTCGTTGGGGCTGGGCACCGGGGAGCTGTTTTTT	CASSLFPGSLGLGTGELFF
12	-	TRBV29-1	TRBJ1-1	-	TGCAGCGTTGAAGATACCGGCACTGAAGCTTTCTTT	CSVEDTGTEAFF